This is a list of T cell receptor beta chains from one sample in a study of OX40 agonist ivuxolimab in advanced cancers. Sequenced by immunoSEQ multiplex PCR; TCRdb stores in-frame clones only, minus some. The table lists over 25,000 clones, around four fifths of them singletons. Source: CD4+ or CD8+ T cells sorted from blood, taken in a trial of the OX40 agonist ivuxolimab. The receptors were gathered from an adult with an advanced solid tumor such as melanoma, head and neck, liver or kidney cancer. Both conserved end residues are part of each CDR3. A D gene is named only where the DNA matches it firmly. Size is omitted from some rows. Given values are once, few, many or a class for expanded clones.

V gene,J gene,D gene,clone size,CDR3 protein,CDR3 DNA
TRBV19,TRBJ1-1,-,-,CASSIGTDQRGAFF,TGTGCCAGTAGTATCGGGACGGACCAACGAGGAGCTTTCTTT
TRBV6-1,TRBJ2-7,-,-,CASSASLYSYEQYF,TGTGCCAGCAGTGCGAGTTTGTATAGCTACGAGCAGTACTTC
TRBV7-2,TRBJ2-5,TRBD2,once,CASSPVTLAGTETQYF,TGTGCCAGCAGCCCCGTCACGCTAGCGGGGACGGAGACCCAGTACTTC
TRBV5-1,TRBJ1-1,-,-,CASSGGGANTEAFF,TGCGCCAGCAGCGGAGGGGGGGCGAACACTGAAGCTTTCTTT
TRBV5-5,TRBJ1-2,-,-,CASSSIMVGGAWGYTF,TGTGCCAGCAGCTCAATCATGGTCGGGGGCGCCTGGGGCTACACCTTC
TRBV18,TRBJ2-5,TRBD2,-,CASSPLAGAVQETQYF,TGTGCCAGCTCACCGCTAGCGGGGGCCGTACAAGAGACCCAGTACTTC
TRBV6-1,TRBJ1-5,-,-,CAPRLQPVPQPQHF,TGTGCCCCCCGTCTACAGCCGGTTCCTCAGCCCCAGCATTTT
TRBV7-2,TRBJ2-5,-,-,CASSLGQRETQYF,TGTGCCAGCAGCTTAGGACAGAGAGAGACCCAGTACTTC
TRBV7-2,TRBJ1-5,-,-,CASSDRSNQPQHF,TGTGCCAGCTCCGACCGTAGCAATCAGCCCCAGCATTTT
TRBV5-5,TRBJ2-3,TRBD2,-,CASRFSGGAVDTQYF,TGTGCCAGCAGGTTTAGCGGGGGGGCGGTAGATACGCAGTATTTT
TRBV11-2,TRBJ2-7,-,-,CASSRTTGEGNPSYEQYF,TGTGCCAGCAGCCGGACTACAGGGGAGGGAAATCCGTCCTACGAGCAGTACTTC
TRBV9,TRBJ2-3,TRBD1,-,CASSARSDRATDTQYF,TGTGCCAGCAGCGCCCGATCCGACAGGGCCACAGATACGCAGTATTTT
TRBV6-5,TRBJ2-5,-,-,CASSSTVETQYF,TGTGCCAGCAGTTCAACGGTTGAGACCCAGTACTTC
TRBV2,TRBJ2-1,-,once,CASSEWEPAYNEQFF,TGTGCCAGCAGTGAGTGGGAACCGGCCTACAATGAGCAGTTCTTC
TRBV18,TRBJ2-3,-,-,CASSSQPLTTDTQYF,TGTGCCAGCTCATCACAGCCACTAACCACAGATACGCAGTATTTT
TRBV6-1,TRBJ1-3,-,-,CASSRVRDSGNTIYF,TGTGCCAGCAGTAGAGTTAGAGACTCTGGAAACACCATATATTTT
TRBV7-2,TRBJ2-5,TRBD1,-,CASSLTPGTGKETQYF,TGTGCCAGCAGCCTAACACCCGGGACAGGGAAAGAGACCCAGTACTTC
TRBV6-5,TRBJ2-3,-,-,CASSDQRGYTQYF,TGTGCCAGCAGTGACCAGCGTGGGTATACGCAGTATTTT
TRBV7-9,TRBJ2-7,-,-,CASRRAGAEQYF,TGTGCCAGCAGGCGCGCAGGGGCCGAGCAGTACTTC
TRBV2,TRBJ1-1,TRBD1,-,CASSDRQGMNTEAFF,TGTGCCAGCAGTGATAGACAGGGGATGAACACTGAAGCTTTCTTT
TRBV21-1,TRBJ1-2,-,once,CASSKSTGPFNYGYTF,TGTGCCAGCAGCAAATCGACAGGTCCTTTTAACTATGGCTACACCTTC
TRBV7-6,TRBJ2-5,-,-,CASSLGDQTYAETQYF,TGTGCCAGCAGCTTAGGGGACCAAACTTATGCCGAGACCCAGTACTTC
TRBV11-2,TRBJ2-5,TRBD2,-,CASSLGLAGGETQYF,TGTGCCAGCAGCTTAGGGCTAGCGGGGGGAGAGACCCAGTACTTC
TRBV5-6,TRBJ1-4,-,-,CASSLTKGYILEKLFF,TGTGCCAGCAGCTTGACAAAGGGTTATATTCTTGAAAAACTGTTTTTT
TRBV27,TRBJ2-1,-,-,CATSRGRNEQFF,TGTGCCACCAGCAGGGGTCGGAATGAGCAGTTCTTC
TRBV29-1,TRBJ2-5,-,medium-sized,CSVEAMKTQYF,TGCAGCGTTGAAGCTATGAAGACCCAGTACTTC
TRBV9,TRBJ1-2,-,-,CASSVNPGQTYGYTF,TGTGCCAGCAGCGTAAACCCCGGACAGACATATGGCTACACCTTC
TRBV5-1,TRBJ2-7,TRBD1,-,CASSLAAGGHEQYF,TGCGCCAGCAGCTTGGCGGCAGGGGGCCACGAGCAGTACTTC